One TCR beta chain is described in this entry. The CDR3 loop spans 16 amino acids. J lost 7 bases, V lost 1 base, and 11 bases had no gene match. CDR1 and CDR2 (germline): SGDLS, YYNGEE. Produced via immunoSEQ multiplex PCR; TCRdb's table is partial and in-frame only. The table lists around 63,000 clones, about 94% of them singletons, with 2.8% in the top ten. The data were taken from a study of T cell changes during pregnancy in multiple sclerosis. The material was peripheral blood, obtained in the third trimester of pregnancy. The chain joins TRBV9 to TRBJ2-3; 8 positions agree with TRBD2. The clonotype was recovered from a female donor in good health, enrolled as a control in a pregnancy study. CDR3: CASSVSPSGSTHTQYF. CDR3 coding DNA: TGTGCCAGCAGCGTAAGCCCTAGCGGGTCAACCCATACGCAGTATTTT.